These T cell receptor beta chains were read from a single sample in a study of blood T cell repertoires in COVID-19. Here immunoSEQ multiplex PCR was the method, and the copy in TCRdb shows in-frame clones only, minus some. The table has approximately 280,000 clones, approximately 90% seen once. Sequenced input: peripheral blood. The receptor source for this set is a man aged 40-50 years with acute or convalescent COVID-19. Both conserved end residues are part of each CDR3. A D gene is named only where the DNA matches it firmly. Size is stated for part of the rows, as once, few or many counts, or as a class when the clone is expanded.

clone size: .
D gene: TRBD1
CDR3 length: 13
J gene: TRBJ2-7
V gene: TRBV2
CDR3 DNA: TGTGCCAGCAGACTACAGGGGACCTACGAGCAGTACTTC
CDR3 protein: CASRLQGTYEQYF

clone size: .
D gene: TRBD1
CDR3 length: 15
J gene: TRBJ2-5
V gene: TRBV9
CDR3 DNA: TGTGCCAGCAGCGTGGGACAGGGGGGCCAAGAGACCCAGTACTTC
CDR3 protein: CASSVGQGGQETQYF

clone size: .
D gene: .
CDR3 length: 14
J gene: TRBJ1-4
V gene: TRBV2
CDR3 DNA: TGTGCCAGCAGTGAAAGTCCCGGGGGAGAAAAACTGTTTTTT
CDR3 protein: CASSESPGGEKLFF

clone size: once
D gene: TRBD1
CDR3 length: 18
J gene: TRBJ1-1
V gene: TRBV9
CDR3 DNA: TGTGCCAGCAGCGCTTCCCGGGACAGGGGTACTAAGAACACTGAAGCTTTCTTT
CDR3 protein: CASSASRDRGTKNTEAFF

clone size: .
D gene: .
CDR3 length: 11
J gene: TRBJ2-7
V gene: TRBV19
CDR3 DNA: TGTGCCAGTAGTACCCGGGACGAGCAGTACTTC
CDR3 protein: CASSTRDEQYF

clone size: once
D gene: .
CDR3 length: 12
J gene: TRBJ2-7
V gene: TRBV5-1
CDR3 DNA: TGCGCCAGCAGCTTGATCGGGTACGAGCAGTACTTC
CDR3 protein: CASSLIGYEQYF

clone size: once
D gene: .
CDR3 length: 14
J gene: TRBJ2-3
V gene: TRBV30
CDR3 DNA: TGTGCCTGGATCTACCTTCGGTCATCAGATACGCAGTATTTT
CDR3 protein: CAWIYLRSSDTQYF

clone size: .
D gene: TRBD1
CDR3 length: 12
J gene: TRBJ2-7
V gene: TRBV2
CDR3 DNA: TGTGCCCGATCGACAGGGACCGACGAGCAGTACTTC
CDR3 protein: CARSTGTDEQYF

clone size: .
D gene: TRBD1
CDR3 length: 14
J gene: TRBJ1-5
V gene: TRBV6-5
CDR3 DNA: TGTGCCAGCAGTTGGGACAGGGGCCATCAGCCCCAGCATTTT
CDR3 protein: CASSWDRGHQPQHF

clone size: .
D gene: .
CDR3 length: 16
J gene: TRBJ1-3
V gene: TRBV2
CDR3 DNA: TGTGCCAGCAGTGGGGGACACCCACGGTCTGGAAACACCATATATTTT
CDR3 protein: CASSGGHPRSGNTIYF

clone size: once
D gene: .
CDR3 length: 14
J gene: TRBJ1-5
V gene: TRBV30
CDR3 DNA: TGTGCCTGGAGTGGGCTAGATAGCAATCAGCCCCAGCATTTT
CDR3 protein: CAWSGLDSNQPQHF

clone size: .
D gene: .
CDR3 length: 22
J gene: TRBJ1-5
V gene: TRBV21-1
CDR3 DNA: TGTGCCAGCAGCCCCCCAGATCGGGCTCTCAGGACAGGAGGACGTAGCAATCAGCCCCAGCATTTT
CDR3 protein: CASSPPDRALRTGGRSNQPQHF

clone size: .
D gene: .
CDR3 length: 12
J gene: TRBJ1-1
V gene: TRBV18
CDR3 DNA: TGTGCCAGCTCAGGCCGAAACACTGAAGCTTTCTTT
CDR3 protein: CASSGRNTEAFF

clone size: few
D gene: .
CDR3 length: 13
J gene: TRBJ1-5
V gene: TRBV30
CDR3 DNA: TGTGCCTGGAGTGTACAGGGTAATCAGCCCCAGCATTTT
CDR3 protein: CAWSVQGNQPQHF

clone size: .
D gene: TRBD1
CDR3 length: 16
J gene: TRBJ1-4
V gene: TRBV4-1
CDR3 DNA: TGCGCCAGCAGCCAAGCCAGGGGGACAGAAAATGAAAAACTGTTTTTT
CDR3 protein: CASSQARGTENEKLFF

clone size: .
D gene: .
CDR3 length: 18
J gene: TRBJ2-2
V gene: TRBV5-1
CDR3 DNA: TGCGCCAGCAGCCCCGGACGGGGGATCTTCTCGAGATCCGGGGAGCTGTTTTTT
CDR3 protein: CASSPGRGIFSRSGELFF

clone size: .
D gene: TRBD1
CDR3 length: 14
J gene: TRBJ1-6
V gene: TRBV7-6
CDR3 DNA: TGTGCCAGCAGCGCGGGACAGTACCATTCACCCCTCCACTTT
CDR3 protein: CASSAGQYHSPLHF

clone size: once
D gene: .
CDR3 length: 14
J gene: TRBJ1-1
V gene: TRBV3-1/TRBV3-2
CDR3 DNA: TGTGCCAGCAGCCAAGATAGCGCAGGCCGGGGAGCTTTCTTT
CDR3 protein: CASSQDSAGRGAFF

clone size: .
D gene: .
CDR3 length: 15
J gene: TRBJ1-5
V gene: TRBV7-2
CDR3 DNA: TGTGCCAGCAGCCTAGGACTTGTGGGCAATCAGCCCCAGCATTTT
CDR3 protein: CASSLGLVGNQPQHF

clone size: once
D gene: TRBD2
CDR3 length: 15
J gene: TRBJ2-3
V gene: TRBV5-1
CDR3 DNA: TGCGCCAGCAGCGAGAGACTAGCGGAAACAGATACGCAGTATTTT
CDR3 protein: CASSERLAETDTQYF

clone size: .
D gene: .
CDR3 length: 12
J gene: TRBJ1-1
V gene: TRBV2
CDR3 DNA: TGTGCCAGCGCTACAGGGAACACTGAAGCTTTCTTT
CDR3 protein: CASATGNTEAFF

clone size: .
D gene: .
CDR3 length: 14
J gene: TRBJ1-1
V gene: TRBV5-1
CDR3 DNA: TGCGCCAGCAGCTTGGAGGGGCGAAGGTCTGAAGCTTTCTTT
CDR3 protein: CASSLEGRRSEAFF

clone size: .
D gene: TRBD1
CDR3 length: 14
J gene: TRBJ1-5
V gene: TRBV19
CDR3 DNA: TGTGCCAGTAGTCAGGGACAGAGCAATCAGCCCCAGCATTTT
CDR3 protein: CASSQGQSNQPQHF

clone size: .
D gene: TRBD1
CDR3 length: 14
J gene: TRBJ1-1
V gene: TRBV6-5
CDR3 DNA: TGTGCCAGCATGAGACAGGGGGTCGGCACTGAAGCTTTCTTT
CDR3 protein: CASMRQGVGTEAFF

clone size: .
D gene: TRBD1
CDR3 length: 15
J gene: TRBJ1-6
V gene: TRBV6-1
CDR3 DNA: TGTGCCAGCAGTGAGTATGGGGACAGATACTCACCCCTCCACTTT
CDR3 protein: CASSEYGDRYSPLHF

clone size: .
D gene: .
CDR3 length: 14
J gene: TRBJ1-1
V gene: TRBV11-3
CDR3 DNA: TGTGCCAGCAGCTTTCGGGGGGATAACACTGAAGCTTTCTTT
CDR3 protein: CASSFRGDNTEAFF

clone size: .
D gene: TRBD1
CDR3 length: 15
J gene: TRBJ1-1
V gene: TRBV24-1
CDR3 DNA: TGTGCCACCAGTGACCCCCGACAGGGGGAAACTGAAGCTTTCTTT
CDR3 protein: CATSDPRQGETEAFF

clone size: .
D gene: .
CDR3 length: 13
J gene: TRBJ2-7
V gene: TRBV12-3/TRBV12-4
CDR3 DNA: TGTGCCAGCAGTTTGAGGTGGCAGTACGAGCAGTACTTC
CDR3 protein: CASSLRWQYEQYF

clone size: once
D gene: TRBD1
CDR3 length: 13
J gene: TRBJ2-2
V gene: TRBV2
CDR3 DNA: TGTGCCAGCGGGCAGGGGGCCACCGGGGAGCTGTTTTTT
CDR3 protein: CASGQGATGELFF

clone size: .
D gene: .
CDR3 length: 15
J gene: TRBJ1-6
V gene: TRBV6-5
CDR3 DNA: TGTGCCAGCAGTCAGTGGGCGTCCTATAATTCACCCCTCCACTTT
CDR3 protein: CASSQWASYNSPLHF